This T cell receptor beta chain was recorded in a study of response to subunit inactivated influenza vaccine. Regarding the study as a whole: Each seasonal flu vaccination may recruit only limited new T cells, authors suggested.

In its sample, this clonotype was seen many times. The antigen is undetermined. Between the trimmed V and J ends, which lost 4 bases and 1 base, there was a span of 24 bases. The germline V gene has CDR1 SGDLS and CDR2 YYNGEE. The CDR3 runs to 19 residues. Each CDR3 protein is one row after TCRdb ran MiXCR on the RT-PCR reads. The data contain approximately 730,000 distinct CDR3 sequences, around 14% of them singletons. The chain is built from TRBV9 and TRBJ1-3, with a possible D match to TRBD1 (5 bases). The source is a man aged 50-59 years who received an inactivated influenza vaccine. The input for sequencing was PBMCs from blood, taken roughly 2 weeks before vaccination. In DNA form, the CDR3 reads TGTGCCAGCAGCCCTATCTTGGGGGTCGACATGTTTTCTGGAAACACCATATATTTT. Its translation is CASSPILGVDMFSGNTIYF.